The 12 T cell receptor beta chains listed next were all sequenced from one sample in a study of PD-1 blockade in classical Hodgkin lymphoma. All patients experienced relapse after autologous stem cell transplantation, and brentuximab vedotin exposure was variable. Using immunoSEQ multiplex PCR, the repertoire was profiled, and TCRdb retains in-frame clones only, with some absent. The sample lists some 100,000 clones; just under 95% were seen once. The source was peripheral blood mononuclear cells (PBMCs), collected at baseline. Receptors were obtained from a human donor with classical Hodgkin lymphoma.

In its sample, this clone was seen a few times. The J gene is TRBJ1-1, the V gene TRBV6-5; D perhaps matches TRBD1 (5 bases). Germline V gene data show CDR1 as MNHEY and CDR2 as SVGAGI. Trimming took off 8 bases at V and 9 bases at J, with 13 bases between the two ends. The CDR3 spans 11 residues. The CDR3 DNA sequence: TGTGCCAGCGCTGAGCAGGGCCAAGCTTTCTTT. Translation: CASAEQGQAFF.

This clone was recorded only once. The chain employs TRBV19 and TRBJ1-2, with a weak D call TRBD1 (5 bases). The CDR3 is made up of 13 amino acids. The V gene's germline CDR1 is LNHDA and CDR2 SQIVND (reference sequence). The germline V and J ends were trimmed by 9 bases and 0 bases, with 11 bases remaining between them. The CDR3 coding sequence is TGTGCCAGCTTAGGGGACTCTAACTATGGCTACACCTTC. Translation gives CASLGDSNYGYTF.

This clone was seen once. The chain is built from TRBV11-2 and TRBJ2-5; D not resolved. From germline, CDR1 is SGHAT and CDR2 FQNNGV. The V end was cut by 4 bases, the J end by 5 bases, with 5 bases between. CDR3 length: 11 amino acids. CDR3 sequence reads: CASSSRETQYF. CDR3 DNA sequence: TGTGCCAGCAGCTCTAGGGAGACCCAGTACTTC.

The V and J genes are TRBV28 and TRBJ2-5, with D perhaps TRBD1 or TRBD2 (7 bases each). The CDR3 has 16 residues. Germline-derived CDR1 and CDR2 are MDHEN and SYDVKM. V was pared by 4 bases and J by 10 bases, with 25 bases between. CDR3 DNA: TGTGCCAGCAGTTCCTTCGCGGCGGCAGGGGGGGGTGGCCAGTACTTC. Translating it yields CASSSFAAAGGGGQYF. Full variable domain (outside the CDR3, taken from reference TRBV28 and TRBJ2-5): DVKVTQSSRYLVKRTGEKVFLECVQDMDHENMFWYRQDPGLGLRLIYFSYDVKMKEKGDIPEGYSVSREKKERFSLILESASTNQTSMYLCASSSFAAAGGGGQYFGPGTRLLVL.

This clone was observed once. This chain uses TRBV18 with TRBJ2-5; D unresolved. The J call may not be correct, given that the DNA end is closer to TRBJ2-7. Per the germline V gene, CDR1 is KGHSH and CDR2 is LQKENI. The length of the CDR3 is 12 residues. CDR3 amino acids: CASSPERYEQYF. The CDR3 DNA reads as TGTGCCAGCTCACCGGAGAGGTACGAGCAGTACTTC.

V usage is TRBV7-6 and J usage is TRBJ1-4; 7 nucleotides line up with TRBD1. The CDR3 is 15 residues long. V was clipped by 4 bases and J by 5 bases; unmatched bases: 7. Germline V gene data show CDR1 as SGHVS and CDR2 as FNYEAQ. CDR3 nucleotide sequence: TGTGCCAGCAGCTACTCGCAGGGGGGCAATGAAAAACTGTTTTTT. Amino acid sequence: CASSYSQGGNEKLFF.

The chain joins TRBV7-9 to TRBJ2-7; D is possibly TRBD1 (5 bases). CDR1 is SEHNR and CDR2 is FQNEAQ in the germline V gene (reference sequence). V lost 4 bases, J lost 4 bases, and 8 bases lay in between. The length of the CDR3 is 12 residues. CDR3 coding DNA: TGTGCCAGCAGCTCAACAGGTTACGAGCAGTACTTC. This gives the protein CASSSTGYEQYF.

This rearrangement joins TRBV30 to TRBJ1-2; D not resolved. The germline CDR1 and CDR2 sequences are GTSNPN and SVGIG (reference sequence). The V gene lost 5 bases and the J gene lost 4 bases, with 11 bases spanning the gap. The CDR3 has 12 amino acids. The CDR3 sequence: CAWLGGPYGYTF. In DNA, the CDR3 is TGTGCCTGGCTGGGCGGTCCCTATGGCTACACCTTC.

This clone has a single count. The CDR3 loop reads CASGRNYGYTF. CDR3 coding DNA: TGTGCCAGCGGGCGAAACTATGGCTACACCTTC. The V gene is TRBV27, the J gene TRBJ1-2, with unresolved D. The CDR3 consists of 11 residues. V gave up 8 bases and J gave up 2 bases, with 6 bases separating them. CDR1 and CDR2 (germline): MNHEY, SMNVEV (reference sequence).

The rearrangement uses TRBV9 and TRBJ1-3; no definite D call. CDR3 length: 15 residues. Trimming took 3 bases from V and 0 from J, leaving 10 bases between them. CDR1 is SGDLS and CDR2 is YYNGEE in the germline V gene. Here the CDR3 reads CASSADGYSGNTIYF. The CDR3 coding sequence is TGTGCCAGCAGCGCTGACGGGTACTCTGGAAACACCATATATTTT.

The J gene is TRBJ1-1, the V gene TRBV11-1, with D hard to call. CDR1 and CDR2 from the germline V gene are SGHAT and FQDESV (reference sequence). V gave up 2 bases and J gave up 1 base, with 8 bases separating them. The CDR3 covers 14 residues. CDR3 nucleotide sequence: TGTGCCAGCAGCTTATCTTTGGGGAACACTGAAGCTTTCTTT. The encoded protein is CASSLSLGNTEAFF.

The V gene is TRBV7-8, the J gene TRBJ1-2; D gene ambiguous. V gave up 5 bases and J gave up 4 bases, with 14 bases separating them. CDR1 and CDR2 (germline): SGHVS, FQNEAQ. The CDR3 runs to 14 residues. The CDR3 sequence is CASSQSRGSYGYTF. In DNA form, the CDR3 reads TGTGCCAGCAGCCAGTCCCGCGGTAGCTATGGCTACACCTTC.